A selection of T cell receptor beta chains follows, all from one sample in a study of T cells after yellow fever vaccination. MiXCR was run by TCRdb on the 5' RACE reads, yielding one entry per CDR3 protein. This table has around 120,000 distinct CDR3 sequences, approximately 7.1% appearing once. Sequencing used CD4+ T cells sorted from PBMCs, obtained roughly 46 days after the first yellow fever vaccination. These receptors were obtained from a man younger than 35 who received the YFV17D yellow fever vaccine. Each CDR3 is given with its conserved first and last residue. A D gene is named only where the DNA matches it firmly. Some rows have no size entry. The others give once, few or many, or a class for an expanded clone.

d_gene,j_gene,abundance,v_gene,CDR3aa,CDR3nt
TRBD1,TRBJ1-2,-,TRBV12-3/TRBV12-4,CASSRDRANNYGYTF,TGTGCCAGCAGTCGGGACAGGGCAAATAACTATGGCTACACCTTC
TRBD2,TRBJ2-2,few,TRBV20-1,CSASPLKRGVAGELFF,TGCAGTGCTAGCCCTCTTAAGCGGGGGGTTGCCGGGGAGCTGTTTTTT
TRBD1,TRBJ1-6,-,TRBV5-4,CASSLTGALLSPLHF,TGTGCCAGCAGCCTGACAGGGGCTCTTCTGTCACCCCTCCACTTT
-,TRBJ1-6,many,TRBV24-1,CATQDGIQSPLHF,TGTGCCACTCAGGACGGGATTCAATCACCCCTCCACTTT
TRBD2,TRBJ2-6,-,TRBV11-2,CASSLSLGGGTGANVLTF,TGTGCCAGCAGCTTATCTCTTGGGGGGGGGACTGGGGCCAACGTCCTGACTTTC
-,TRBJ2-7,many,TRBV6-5,CASSYSPQFTSYEQYF,TGTGCCAGCAGTTACTCCCCCCAATTTACGTCGTACGAGCAGTACTTC
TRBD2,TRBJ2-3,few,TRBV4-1,CASYPGLAGALTDTQYF,TGCGCCAGCTATCCGGGACTAGCGGGGGCACTCACAGATACGCAGTATTTT
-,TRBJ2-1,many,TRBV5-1,CASSLAPGAALDEQFF,TGCGCCAGCAGCTTGGCCCCGGGGGCCGCTCTCGATGAGCAGTTCTTC
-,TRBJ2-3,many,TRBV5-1,CASSLEGRDTQYF,TGCGCCAGCAGCTTGGAAGGGAGAGATACGCAGTATTTT
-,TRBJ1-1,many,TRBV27,CASSFTGATEEAFF,TGTGCCAGCAGTTTTACCGGGGCCACAGAGGAAGCTTTCTTT
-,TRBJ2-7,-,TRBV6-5,CASSKLAHEQYF,TGTGCCAGCAGTAAACTAGCCCACGAGCAGTACTTC
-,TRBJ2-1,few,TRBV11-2,CASSSPARGPTSSSYNEQFF,TGTGCCAGCAGCTCACCCGCCAGGGGCCCGACCTCAAGCTCCTACAATGAGCAGTTCTTC
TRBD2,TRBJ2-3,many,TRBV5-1,CASSWTSFDTQYF,TGCGCCAGCAGCTGGACTAGCTTCGATACGCAGTATTTT
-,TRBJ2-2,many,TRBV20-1,CSAESGTHPWGELFF,TGCAGTGCGGAGTCCGGGACACACCCCTGGGGGGAGCTGTTTTTT
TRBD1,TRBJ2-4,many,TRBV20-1,CSAPDRVKNIQYF,TGCAGTGCCCCGGACAGGGTTAAAAACATTCAGTACTTC